The clone carrying this T cell receptor beta chain has a count of ten or more. This sample stems from a study of low-dose radiotherapy and immunotherapy resistance in tumors. Study-wide context: Intravenous administration to patients comprised nivolumab at 240 mg every two weeks and ipilimumab at 1 mg/kg every six weeks. Covering alpha and beta chains, TRAV- and TRBV-specific primers were used for the first-strand cDNA.

Time point: after trial treatment. Treatment: LDRT plus nivolumab, ipilimumab, low-dose cyclophosphamide and aspirin (RACIN trial). Donors received a regimen that comprised nivolumab, ipilimumab, aspirin, low-dose cyclophosphamide and low-dose radiotherapy. CDR3 length equals 13 residues. Per the germline V gene, CDR1 is SNHLY and CDR2 is FYNNEI. V lost 5 bases and J 1 base, leaving 9 bases between the germline ends. It was with a constant-region primer and a V-primer adapter that TCRs were amplified over around 19 PCR cycles. TCRdb redid the calling of the reads with MiXCR, one entry per CDR3 protein. The profile shows 40,000 to 65,000 distinct CDR3 sequences, roughly 31% of them singletons.

The sample consisted of PBMCs, taken after low-dose radiotherapy plus immunotherapy. This receptor was taken from a male donor with rectosigmoid adenocarcinoma. The chain employs TRBV2 and TRBJ2-7; the D is unclear. Written as DNA, the CDR3 is TGTGCCAGCAGTAGTCCGGCATCCTACGAGCAGTACTTC. Protein product: CASSSPASYEQYF.